Each of the 29 T cell receptor beta chains below was sequenced from the same sample in a study of cytomegalovirus exposure and HLA in healthy donors. 13 Jbeta primers and 60 Vbeta primers were used for the PCR. Some clones are missing from TCRdb's copy, which holds only in-frame ones; the method was immunoSEQ multiplex PCR. The sample records 150,000 to 250,000 clones, about four fifths being singletons. The specimen sequenced was PBMCs. Receptor source: a boy under 10 years old in good health and CMV-seronegative.

This chain joins TRBV2 and TRBJ1-3; 8 nucleotides line up with TRBD1. Germline lookup yields CDR1 SNHLY and CDR2 FYNNEI. After removal of 5 bases from V and 6 bases from J, the junction contained 9 bases not matched to a gene. CDR3 length: 15 residues. The CDR3: CASSPGQGGQNTIYF. CDR3 nucleotide sequence: TGTGCCAGCAGTCCAGGACAGGGAGGTCAAAACACCATATATTTT.

The J gene is TRBJ2-5, the V gene TRBV10-3; 11 nucleotides line up with TRBD1. The CDR3 is made up of 14 amino acids. V lost 9 bases and J lost 4; bases outside the gene matches: 7. Germline-derived CDR1 and CDR2 are ENHRY and SYGVKD. The CDR3 DNA reads TGTGCCATTTCCTCCGGGACAGGGGGAGAGACCCAGTACTTC. Protein product: CAISSGTGGETQYF.

The chain employs TRBV5-1 and TRBJ2-5, with D perhaps TRBD2 (6 bases). This CDR3 region has 13 residues. Per germline, CDR1 SGHRS and CDR2 YFSETQ. Trimming cost V 1 base and J 9 bases, with 13 bases left between them. The CDR3, as DNA: TGCGCCAGCAGCTTGAGGGATGGGGGGTCCCAGTACTTC. It yields the protein CASSLRDGGSQYF.

The chain links TRBV21-1 to TRBJ1-2. TRBV21-1 constitutes a pseudogene. The CDR3 loop spans 19 amino acids. The CDR3 DNA reads as TGTGCCAGCAGCATATTACCAACCCCCCGGATGGGTTCGGGAGATGGCTACACCTTC. Protein product: CASSILPTPRMGSGDGYTF.

The V call is TRBV9, the J call TRBJ1-1, with D unclear. Germline CDR1 is SGDLS and CDR2 is YYNGEE. V was cut by 4 bases and J by 4 bases, with 5 bases left in between. The CDR3 sequence is 11 residues long. CDR3 bases: TGTGCCAGCAGCCTGAGCACTGAAGCTTTCTTT. Amino acids: CASSLSTEAFF.

The chain employs TRBV5-1 and TRBJ1-3; D might be TRBD1 (6 bases). Looked up from germline, CDR1 is SGHRS and CDR2 is YFSETQ. The CDR3 has 16 amino acids. With 1 base removed from V and 0 bases from J, the gap between germline ends came to 11 bases. Here the CDR3 reads CASSLHQGTSGNTIYF. CDR3 nucleotides: TGCGCCAGCAGCTTGCACCAGGGGACCTCTGGAAACACCATATATTTT.

This chain joins TRBV6-6 and TRBJ2-7; the match to TRBD1 covers 7 bases. Germline V gives CDR1 MNHNY, CDR2 SVGAGI (reference sequence). This CDR3 has 15 amino acids. The V and J ends lost 2 bases and 3 bases, in that order; junction bases with no gene match: 7. The DNA for the CDR3 is TGTGCCAGCAGTTACCCCCGCAGGGGGAGCTACGAGCAGTACTTC. Translating it yields CASSYPRRGSYEQYF.

As for this clone: Germline is not matched at one junction end, which may reflect a read error. V and J are TRBV7-9 and TRBJ2-7, with 8 bases that match TRBD1. The CDR3 loop spans 18 amino acids. The germline V gene encodes CDR1 SEHNR and CDR2 FQNEAQ (reference sequence). The CDR3 sequence is CSSSLAQGIRTGYYEQYF. DNA for the CDR3: TGTTCCAGCAGCTTAGCTCAAGGGATCCGGACAGGGTACTACGAGCAGTACTTC.

CDR3 protein: CASSFWPLESDSGNGIYF. DNA for the CDR3: TGTGCCAGCAGCTTTTGGCCCTTAGAATCGGATTCTGGAAACGGGATATATTTT. The chain carries TRBV7-9 and TRBJ1-3, with D hard to call. The CDR3 is 18 residues long. Germline-derived CDR1 and CDR2 are SEHNR and FQNEAQ (reference sequence). V lost 3 bases, J lost 13 bases, and 31 bases lay in between. Filled out from reference TRBV7-9 and TRBJ1-3, the complete variable domain reads DTGVSQNPRHKITKRGQNVTFRCDPISEHNRLYWYRQTLGQGPEFLTYFQNEAQLEKSRLLSDRFSAERPKGSFSTLEIQRTEQGDSAMYLCASSFWPLESDSGNGIYFGEGSWLTVV.

The gene calls are TRBV4-2 and TRBJ2-7, with TRBD1 matching over 7 bases. CDR3 length equals 14 residues. V shed 4 bases, J shed 5 bases, and the junction held 8 bases outside the gene matches. Germline V CDR1 and CDR2: LGHNA, YNFKEQ. CDR3 region: CASSPNDRVNEQYF. The CDR3, as DNA: TGTGCCAGCAGCCCGAACGACAGGGTCAACGAGCAGTACTTC.

V gene TRBV14 combines with J gene TRBJ2-1; possible D gene TRBD2, 5 bases. Between the trimmed V and J ends, which lost 0 bases and 9 bases, there was a span of 18 bases. Germline CDR1 and CDR2: SGHDN and FVKESK. The CDR3 runs to 16 residues. The CDR3 is CASSQDVSLVSGEQFF. CDR3 sequence (DNA): TGTGCCAGCAGCCAAGACGTCTCCCTAGTGAGCGGTGAGCAGTTCTTC.

This chain links TRBV10-3 with TRBJ2-3; D is unresolved. Germline V CDR1 and CDR2: ENHRY, SYGVKD. The CDR3 is 12 residues long. V was clipped by 5 bases and J by 6 bases, with 9 bases between them. The CDR3 protein is CAISPSTDTQYF. CDR3 nucleotides: TGTGCCATCAGTCCGAGTACCGATACGCAGTATTTT.

The chain is built from TRBV18 and TRBJ1-2; 11 nucleotides match TRBD1. Per the germline V gene, CDR1 is KGHSH and CDR2 is LQKENI. The CDR3 has 13 amino acids. The V segment lost 3 bases and the J segment 7 bases; nucleotides outside the gene matches: 1. The CDR3 sequence is CASSPGQGAGYTF. DNA for the CDR3: TGTGCCAGCTCACCCGGACAGGGGGCTGGCTACACCTTC.

The V gene is TRBV16, the J gene TRBJ2-1; D is unclear. Trimming took off 3 bases at V and 0 bases at J, with 18 bases between the two ends. The V gene's germline CDR1 is KGHSY and CDR2 FQNENV. This CDR3 is 18 amino acids long. The CDR3 coding sequence is TGTGCCAGCAGCCACGGCCCCACCTCATCTAGCTCCTACAATGAGCAGTTCTTC. Residues: CASSHGPTSSSSYNEQFF.

The V gene is TRBV6-6, the J gene TRBJ1-1; D is possibly TRBD1 (6 bases). Trimming left V 7 bases short and J 11 bases short, with 26 bases between. Germline V lookup: CDR1 MNHNY, CDR2 SVGAGI (reference sequence). The CDR3 is made up of 15 amino acids. The CDR3 bases are TGTGCCAGCACCCTAGGTGCCGGGACACCTCGTAGCGCTTTCTTT. It encodes CASTLGAGTPRSAFF.

The chain employs TRBV7-8 and TRBJ2-5; D gene ambiguous. Germline lookup yields CDR1 SGHVS and CDR2 FQNEAQ. The CDR3 consists of 11 residues. V dropped 6 bases and J dropped 4 bases, with 6 bases sitting between them. The CDR3 sequence: CASRRGETQYF. CDR3 sequence (DNA): TGTGCCAGCAGGCGAGGAGAGACCCAGTACTTC. The whole variable domain, remainder taken from reference TRBV7-8 and TRBJ2-5, is GAGVSQSPRYKVAKRGQDVALRCDPISGHVSLFWYQQALGQGPEFLTYFQNEAQLDKSGLPSDRFFAERPEGSVSTLKIQRTQQEDSAVYLCASRRGETQYFGPGTRLLVL.

The rearrangement joins TRBV15 to TRBJ1-2; tentatively, D is TRBD1 (5 bases). Germline V gene sequence: CDR1 LNHNV, CDR2 YYDKDF (reference sequence). The CDR3 runs to 14 residues. V was cut by 6 bases and J by 2 bases, with 13 bases left in between. CDR3 amino acids: CATRETGANYGYTF. CDR3 in DNA: TGTGCCACCAGAGAAACAGGCGCCAACTATGGCTACACCTTC.

This clone was detected only once. J is TRBJ1-2 and V is TRBV12-5; D ambiguous. The V gene lost 0 bases and the J gene lost 5 bases, with 10 bases spanning the gap. The germline V gene encodes CDR1 LGHNT and CDR2 FRNRAP. The CDR3 totals 14 residues. CDR3 residues: CASGLVPGRYGYTF. The DNA for the CDR3 is TGTGCTAGTGGTTTGGTTCCCGGGAGATATGGCTACACCTTC. Supplemented by reference TRBV12-5 and TRBJ1-2, the full variable domain reads DARVTQTPRHKVTEMGQEVTMRCQPILGHNTVFWYRQTMMQGLELLAYFRNRAPLDDSGMPKDRFSAEMPDATLATLKIQPSEPRDSAVYFCASGLVPGRYGYTFGSGTRLTVV.

The chain recombines TRBV6-5 with TRBJ1-3; the match to TRBD1 covers 7 bases. The CDR3 length is 14 residues. Per germline, CDR1 MNHEY and CDR2 SVGAGI. The V segment lost 0 bases and the J segment 8 bases; nucleotides outside the gene matches: 4. The DNA of the CDR3 is TGTGCCAGCAGTTACTCGAGGGACAGCCACACCATATATTTT. This translates into CASSYSRDSHTIYF.

V usage is TRBV19 and J usage is TRBJ2-7; 10 bases line up with TRBD2. Germline V gene sequence: CDR1 LNHDA, CDR2 SQIVND (reference sequence). With 1 base clipped from V and 4 bases from J, the junction kept 1 base outside the gene matches. This CDR3 contains 14 residues. The CDR3 sequence is CASSIGLAGYEQYF. CDR3 DNA: TGTGCCAGTAGTATAGGACTAGCGGGTTACGAGCAGTACTTC.

This rearrangement joins TRBV27 to TRBJ2-1; perhaps TRBD2 as D (5 bases). Trimming left V 3 bases short and J 1 base short, with 7 bases between. Germline values: CDR1 MNHEY, CDR2 SMNVEV (reference sequence). The CDR3 runs 14 residues. The CDR3 DNA sequence: TGTGCCAGCAGTTTGGCGGGTTCCTACAATGAGCAGTTCTTC. Encoded protein: CASSLAGSYNEQFF.

V gene TRBV2 combines with J gene TRBJ2-3; 15 bases are a match to TRBD2. Germline V CDR1 and CDR2: SNHLY, FYNNEI. The CDR3 totals 17 residues. V lost 5 bases, J lost 3 bases, and 6 bases stayed unmatched. In DNA form, the CDR3 reads TGTGCCAGCAGTACGGGACTAGCGGGGGGAGGGACAGATACGCAGTATTTT. As protein: CASSTGLAGGGTDTQYF.

This clone has just a few counts. The chain uses TRBV4-1 and TRBJ2-1; 8 nucleotides agree with TRBD1. The germline V gene has CDR1 MGHRA and CDR2 YSYEKL. Germline trimming cut 6 bases from V and 2 bases from J; bases unmatched to any gene: 6. The CDR3 length is 15 residues. The CDR3 loop is CASRLGQGPYNEQFF. The DNA of the CDR3 is TGCGCCAGCAGACTTGGACAGGGCCCCTACAATGAGCAGTTCTTC.

The table lists this clone with a few counts. V usage is TRBV5-1 and J usage is TRBJ1-2, with no clear D. The CDR3 covers 14 residues. Looked up from germline, CDR1 is SGHRS and CDR2 is YFSETQ. Trimming took 4 bases from V and 9 from J, leaving 19 bases between them. The CDR3 region has the DNA TGCGCCAGCAGCCCCGCTTGGGCCGGCGGGAGCTACACCTTC. It codes for CASSPAWAGGSYTF.

This chain connects TRBV5-4 to TRBJ2-5; D not certain. Germline assignment: CDR1 SGHNT and CDR2 YYREEE (reference sequence). Trimming shortened V by 0 bases and J by 4 bases, and 7 bases separated the two germline ends. The CDR3 sequence is 13 residues long. For the CDR3, the DNA is TGTGCCAGCAGCTTGGTAGTCGGAGAGACCCAGTACTTC. This gives the protein CASSLVVGETQYF.

The V call is TRBV19, the J call TRBJ2-2, with TRBD2 as a possible D gene (7 bases). This CDR3 region has 18 residues. Trimming pared 4 bases from V and 5 bases from J, leaving 23 bases between. Germline assignment: CDR1 LNHDA and CDR2 SQIVND (reference sequence). CDR3 sequence reads: CASSNTLRGLARTGELFF. Written as DNA, the CDR3 is TGTGCCAGTAGTAATACCTTGCGGGGGCTAGCAAGGACCGGGGAGCTGTTTTTT.

Points on this clone: Other DNA sequences from this sample encode an identical CDR3 as well. This chain uses TRBV5-4 with TRBJ1-2; D gene unclear. The CDR3 contains 13 residues. V lost 2 bases and J 2 bases, leaving 7 bases between the germline ends. CDR1 is SGHNT, CDR2 YYREEE, per germline (reference sequence). CDR3 in DNA: TGTGCCAGCAGCTTAAGCGGGAACTATGGCTACACCTTC. Translation gives CASSLSGNYGYTF.

The chain uses TRBV7-9 and TRBJ2-7; TRBD1 matches 8 bases. The CDR3 contains 15 residues. V dropped 1 base and J dropped 7; count of bases not matched to a gene: 9. Germline V gene sequence: CDR1 SEHNR, CDR2 FQNEAQ (reference sequence). Written as DNA, the CDR3 is TGTGCCAGCAGCTTAGTCCCGGGCAGGGGGCTAGAGCAGTACTTC. It codes for CASSLVPGRGLEQYF. Drawing the rest from reference TRBV7-9 and TRBJ2-7, the complete variable domain is DTGVSQNPRHKITKRGQNVTFRCDPISEHNRLYWYRQTLGQGPEFLTYFQNEAQLEKSRLLSDRFSAERPKGSFSTLEIQRTEQGDSAMYLCASSLVPGRGLEQYFGPGTRLTVT.

The chain carries TRBV4-3 and TRBJ1-1; perhaps TRBD1 as D (5 bases). Looked up from germline, CDR1 is LGHNA and CDR2 is YSLEER. Trimming removed 0 bases from V and 1 base from J, with 9 bases in between. CDR3 length equals 15 residues. CDR3 sequence: CASSQETQGNTEAFF. The CDR3 DNA reads as TGCGCCAGCAGCCAAGAAACGCAGGGGAACACTGAAGCTTTCTTT.